This T cell receptor beta chain comes out of a study of metastatic and nonmetastatic thyroid tumors. Relative to its sample, this clone is medium-sized. The antigen remains undetermined. The CDR3 consists of 17 residues. In germline, CDR1 is MNHNS, CDR2 SASEGT. V gave up 6 bases and J gave up 0 bases; unmatched junction bases: 8. Notes on the study in general: It was reported that TCR beta diversity was significantly higher in malignant thyroid tumors than benign nodules, in blood and tumor.

None of the patients had undergone any treatment ahead of thyroid surgery. How the authors handled the data: The authors used CDR3 differences across clinicopathological groups to build a distant-metastasis classifier for papillary thyroid cancer. With MiXCR, TCRdb called clones anew from the PCR reads. TCRdb's processing, not the authors' own work, is the source of the V and J calls. The data show about 13,000 clones, 26% seen once. The sample was tumor tissue. The chain uses TRBV6-1 and TRBJ1-5, with TRBD1 matching 10 bases. The receptor was derived from a female donor with papillary thyroid cancer or a benign thyroid nodule (not recorded which). Some clones in this sample may be carry-over from other donors' samples. Here the CDR3 reads CASRGTGERYSNQPQHF. The CDR3 DNA sequence: TGTGCCAGCAGAGGGACAGGGGAGCGGTATAGCAATCAGCCCCAGCATTTT.